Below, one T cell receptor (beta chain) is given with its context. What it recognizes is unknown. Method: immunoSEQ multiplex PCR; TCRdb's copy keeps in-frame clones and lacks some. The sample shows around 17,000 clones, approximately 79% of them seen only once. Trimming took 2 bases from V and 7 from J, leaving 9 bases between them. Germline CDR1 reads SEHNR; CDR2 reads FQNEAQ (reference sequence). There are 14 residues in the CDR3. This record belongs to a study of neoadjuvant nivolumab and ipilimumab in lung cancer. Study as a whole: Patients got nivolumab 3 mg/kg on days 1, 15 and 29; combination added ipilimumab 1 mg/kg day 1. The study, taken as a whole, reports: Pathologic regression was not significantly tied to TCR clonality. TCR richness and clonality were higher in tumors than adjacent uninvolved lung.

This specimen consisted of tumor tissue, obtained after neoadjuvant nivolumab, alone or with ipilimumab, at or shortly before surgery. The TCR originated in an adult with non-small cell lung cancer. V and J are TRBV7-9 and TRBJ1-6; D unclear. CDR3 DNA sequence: TGTGCCAGCAGCTTAATTTCCGACAATTCACCCCTCCACTTT. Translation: CASSLISDNSPLHF.